This TCR beta chain emerged from a study of early T cells in non-severe SARS-CoV-2 infection. In the study overall: It was bulk RNA from unsorted whole blood that was sequenced, and the chains were unpaired.

Individual cDNA molecules were tagged with unique molecular identifiers. TCRdb redid the calling of the 5' RACE reads with MiXCR, one entry per CDR3 protein. Of about 55,000 distinct CDR3 sequences listed, 6.5% to 7.5% are singletons. CDR1 MRHNA and CDR2 SNTAGT come from the germline V gene. Trimming shortened V by 0 bases and J by 5 bases, and 10 bases separated the two germline ends. The CDR3 sequence is 14 residues long. The V call is TRBV6-4, the J call TRBJ1-2; D uncertain. This sequence was found in an adult who was a healthcare worker with PCR-confirmed SARS-CoV-2 infection or an uninfected control (not recorded which). This specimen consisted of whole blood, obtained at baseline. The CDR3 nucleotides read TGTGCCAGCAGTGACTCGTGGATTAAGTATGGCTACACCTTC. Translated, it gives CASSDSWIKYGYTF.